The 12 T cell receptor beta chains below come from one sample, sequenced in a study of PD-1 blockade in classical Hodgkin lymphoma. With no exception, relapse followed autologous stem cell transplantation in all patients, and brentuximab vedotin exposure varied. Repertoires were generated with immunoSEQ multiplex PCR, while TCRdb's copy carries only in-frame clones and drops some. The table has 25,000 to 30,000 clones, roughly four fifths seen once. This sample comprised peripheral blood mononuclear cells (PBMCs), obtained before the second cycle of nivolumab. The origin of the receptors is a human donor with classical Hodgkin lymphoma.

The chain has TRBV30 and TRBJ1-2; the D is unclear. There are 11 residues in the CDR3. Deletions cut 1 base from V and 3 bases from J, with 3 bases between. Germline assignment: CDR1 GTSNPN and CDR2 SVGIG (reference sequence). CDR3 DNA sequence: TGTGCCTGGAGTGACGACTATGGCTACACCTTC. Translating gives CAWSDDYGYTF.

The chain links TRBV5-1 to TRBJ2-1; maybe TRBD1 (5 bases). Trimming took off 4 bases at V and 5 bases at J, with 13 bases between the two ends. In germline, CDR1 is SGHRS, CDR2 YFSETQ. The CDR3 consists of 14 residues. The CDR3 coding sequence is TGCGCCAGCAGCGCGGACGGACACCACAATGAGCAGTTCTTC. Translated, it gives CASSADGHHNEQFF. Full variable domain (outside the CDR3, taken from reference TRBV5-1 and TRBJ2-1): KAGVTQTPRYLIKTRGQQVTLSCSPISGHRSVSWYQQTPGQGLQFLFEYFSETQRNKGNFPGRFSGRQFSNSRSEMNVSTLELGDSALYLCASSADGHHNEQFFGPGTRLTVL.

CDR3 loop: CASRGMTGLYGYTF. In DNA form, the CDR3 reads TGTGCCAGCAGGGGTATGACAGGGCTCTATGGCTACACCTTC. The chain employs TRBV27 and TRBJ1-2; 7 nucleotides align to TRBD1. The CDR3 has 14 amino acids. Trimming removed 6 bases from V and 4 bases from J; junction bases left unmatched: 8. Germline V gene data show CDR1 as MNHEY and CDR2 as SMNVEV (reference sequence).

The chain employs TRBV28 and TRBJ2-7; TRBD1 or TRBD2 may be the D gene (6 bases each). Germline CDR1 and CDR2: MDHEN and SYDVKM. Trimming took 2 bases from V and 0 from J, leaving 26 bases between them. CDR3 length: 20 residues. The chain's CDR3 is CASSLVLGRTGTPLSYEQYF. For the CDR3, the DNA is TGTGCCAGCAGTTTAGTCCTGGGGAGGACCGGGACACCACTCTCCTACGAGCAGTACTTC.

The chain is built from TRBV11-2 and TRBJ1-1, with 7 bases matching TRBD1. V lost 3 bases, J lost 2 bases, and 6 bases stayed unmatched. The CDR3 has 15 residues. The germline gives CDR1 SGHAT, CDR2 FQNNGV. CDR3 region: CASSFVYRGNTEAFF. CDR3 sequence (DNA): TGTGCCAGCAGCTTCGTCTACAGGGGCAACACTGAAGCTTTCTTT.

The rearrangement links TRBV28 to TRBJ1-3; D is uncertain. This CDR3 is built from 12 residues. Per germline, CDR1 MDHEN and CDR2 SYDVKM. Trimming took off 6 bases at V and 4 bases at J, with 7 bases between the two ends. CDR3 residues: CASSPTGNTIYF. For the CDR3, the DNA is TGTGCCAGCAGCCCAACAGGAAACACCATATATTTT. The full variable domain, with the rest looked up from reference TRBV28 and TRBJ1-3, is DVKVTQSSRYLVKRTGEKVFLECVQDMDHENMFWYRQDPGLGLRLIYFSYDVKMKEKGDIPEGYSVSREKKERFSLILESASTNQTSMYLCASSPTGNTIYFGEGSWLTVV.

The CDR3 DNA follows: TGTGCCAGCAGCTCCCTGGACGGACTAAGGTACTTC. Amino acids: CASSSLDGLRYF. The rearrangement joins TRBV7-8 to TRBJ2-7; TRBD2 is a possible D gene (6 bases). V was cut by 4 bases and J by 12 bases, with 16 bases left in between. The CDR3 loop spans 12 amino acids. Germline loops: CDR1 SGHVS, CDR2 FQNEAQ.

V gene TRBV7-9 combines with J gene TRBJ2-1, with TRBD1 identical over 7 bases. The CDR3 loop spans 15 amino acids. CDR1 SEHNR and CDR2 FQNEAQ come from the germline V gene (reference sequence). The ends lost 4 bases at V and 4 bases at J; junction bases unmatched: 7. The CDR3 sequence: CASSSGQVQYNEQFF. As DNA, the CDR3 is TGTGCCAGCAGCTCCGGACAGGTGCAATACAATGAGCAGTTCTTC. Based on the CDR3 plus reference TRBV7-9 and TRBJ2-1, the full variable domain is DTGVSQNPRHKITKRGQNVTFRCDPISEHNRLYWYRQTLGQGPEFLTYFQNEAQLEKSRLLSDRFSAERPKGSFSTLEIQRTEQGDSAMYLCASSSGQVQYNEQFFGPGTRLTVL.

The chain joins TRBV7-2 to TRBJ1-2, with 12 bases lining up with TRBD1. There are 16 residues in the CDR3. Losses at the gene ends were 5 bases for V and 7 bases for J; bases not matched to a gene: 11. Germline loops: CDR1 SGHTA, CDR2 FQGNSA. Here the CDR3 DNA reads TGTGCCAGCAGCCCACGTCCCGGGACAGGGGGCGGTGGCTACACCTTC. It yields the protein CASSPRPGTGGGGYTF.

V gene TRBV28 combines with J gene TRBJ1-4; D perhaps matches TRBD1 (5 bases). V gave up 4 bases and J gave up 6 bases, with 18 bases separating them. The germline V gene has CDR1 MDHEN and CDR2 SYDVKM. This CDR3 is built from 16 residues. The CDR3 DNA sequence: TGTGCCAGCAGTTCCAACTGGAGGGGCGGATATGAAAAACTGTTTTTT. Amino acids: CASSSNWRGGYEKLFF. Combining the CDR3 with reference TRBV28 and TRBJ1-4 gives the whole variable domain DVKVTQSSRYLVKRTGEKVFLECVQDMDHENMFWYRQDPGLGLRLIYFSYDVKMKEKGDIPEGYSVSREKKERFSLILESASTNQTSMYLCASSSNWRGGYEKLFFGSGTQLSVL.

This clone showed up just once. The chain carries TRBV7-2 and TRBJ2-3; perhaps TRBD2 as D (6 bases). Germline CDR1 is SGHTA and CDR2 is FQGNSA. V was cut by 1 base and J by 3 bases, with 11 bases left in between. The CDR3 length is 15 residues. The CDR3 DNA is TGTGCCAGCAGCTTAGTCGGGAGCCCTACAGATACGCAGTATTTT. It codes for CASSLVGSPTDTQYF. The full variable domain, rest sourced from reference TRBV7-2 and TRBJ2-3, is GAGVSQSPSNKVTEKGKDVELRCDPISGHTALYWYRQSLGQGLEFLIYFQGNSAPDKSGLPSDRFSAERTGGSVSTLTIQRTQQEDSAVYLCASSLVGSPTDTQYFGPGTRLTVL.

J is TRBJ2-1 and V is TRBV7-8; maybe TRBD2 (6 bases). The CDR3 totals 17 residues. V lost 1 base and J 0 bases, leaving 13 bases between the germline ends. Germline V gene sequence: CDR1 SGHVS, CDR2 FQNEAQ. CDR3 region: CASSLVGGMGSYNEQFF. CDR3 sequence (DNA): TGTGCCAGCAGCTTAGTTGGGGGGATGGGCTCCTACAATGAGCAGTTCTTC. Full variable domain (remainder filled in from reference TRBV7-8 and TRBJ2-1): GAGVSQSPRYKVAKRGQDVALRCDPISGHVSLFWYQQALGQGPEFLTYFQNEAQLDKSGLPSDRFFAERPEGSVSTLKIQRTQQEDSAVYLCASSLVGGMGSYNEQFFGPGTRLTVL.